This passage covers 2 T cell receptor beta chains from one sample sequenced in a study of blood T cell repertoires in COVID-19. Here immunoSEQ multiplex PCR was the method, and the copy in TCRdb shows in-frame clones only, minus some. The repertoire includes a few hundred thousand clones, 75% to 90% of them detected once, and approximately 1% sits in the top ten. Sequencing used PBMCs or T cells enriched from blood (not recorded which). The receptors stem from a man aged 18 to 30 who had recovered from COVID-19.

The rearrangement joins TRBV12-3 or TRBV12-4 to TRBJ1-5, with D maybe TRBD1 (6 bases). The CDR3 sequence is 13 residues long. Trimming removed 6 bases from V and 7 bases from J, with 13 bases in between. CDR3 in amino acids: CASSDTGMQPQHF. The DNA of the CDR3 is TGTGCCAGCAGCGATACAGGGATGCAGCCCCAGCATTTT.

V gene TRBV9 combines with J gene TRBJ1-6; possible D gene TRBD1, 6 bases. Trimming left V 4 bases short and J 6 bases short, with 17 bases between. The CDR3 runs to 16 residues. Germline assignment: CDR1 SGDLS and CDR2 YYNGEE. The CDR3 coding sequence is TGTGCCAGCAGCCCCTGGGGAGGGGGTCTTAATTCACCCCTCCACTTT. It codes for CASSPWGGGLNSPLHF.